Below are 26 T cell receptor beta chains sequenced from a single sample in a study of T cell clusters in autoimmune cytopenias. TRB was amplified from roughly 250 ng of peripheral blood genomic DNA per sample. TRB rearrangements were amplified by touch-down multiplex PCR with mixed TRB-A/B primers. For each CDR3 protein, TCRdb gives one entry from its re-call of the multiplex PCR reads, without DNA. The repertoire table contains about 2,700 distinct CDR3 sequences. Sequencing was carried out using peripheral blood. These TCRs come from a human donor with an autoimmune cytopenia or autoimmune hepatitis (not recorded which).

Frequency places this clonotype as medium-sized. The genes are TRBV6-1 and TRBJ1-1; with no DNA, the TCRdb D assignment of TRBD1 cannot be verified. There are 14 residues in the CDR3. Germline V gives CDR1 MNHNS, CDR2 SASEGT. CDR3 sequence reads: CASRRGQTNTEAFF.

This clonotype is classed as medium-sized (0.01 to 0.1%) by frequency. This chain joins TRBV6-5 and TRBJ2-3. Germline lookup yields CDR1 MNHEY and CDR2 SVGAGI. The CDR3 runs to 14 residues. The CDR3 loop reads CASKMDPSTDTQYF.

Measured by frequency, this clonotype is medium-sized. V gene TRBV27 combines with J gene TRBJ2-1; TCRdb's assignment of TRBD2 cannot be checked, as there is no DNA. Germline-derived CDR1 and CDR2 are MNHEY and SMNVEV (reference sequence). The CDR3 covers 14 residues. CDR3 protein: CASSSPSLDNEQFF.

According to its frequency, this clonotype is medium-sized. V gene TRBV12-3 or TRBV12-4 combines with J gene TRBJ1-2; TCRdb names TRBD1, which stays unverified in the absence of DNA. The CDR3 extends over 13 amino acids. The chain's CDR3 is CASSLAGGYGYTF.

This clonotype counts as medium-sized (0.01 to 0.1%) by frequency. The CDR3 loop reads CSARTATTGTYEQYF. This rearrangement joins TRBV20-1 to TRBJ2-7; TCRdb gives TRBD1 as the D gene, but with no DNA this cannot be confirmed. Germline V gene lookup returns CDR1 DFQATT and CDR2 SNEGSKA (reference sequence). The CDR3 is made up of 15 amino acids.

This clonotype ranks as medium-sized in terms of frequency. This chain uses TRBV5-1 with TRBJ1-5; TCRdb's D call, TRBD1, is unchecked because there is no DNA. The V gene's germline CDR1 is SGHRS and CDR2 YFSETQ. The CDR3 has 15 residues. The CDR3 sequence: CASSLKGGGNQPQHF.

This clonotype registers medium-sized (0.01 to 0.1%) by frequency. The chain carries TRBV7-2 and TRBJ1-2; absent DNA, TCRdb's TRBD1 call cannot be checked. The CDR3 is 15 amino acids. The germline V gene encodes CDR1 SGHTA and CDR2 FQGNSA. This CDR3 is CASTRTGGIDYGYTF.

This clonotype is deemed medium-sized by its frequency. This rearrangement joins TRBV29-1 to TRBJ1-1. Germline V lookup: CDR1 SQVTM, CDR2 ANQGSEA. This CDR3 has 12 residues. The chain's CDR3 is CSVGDRNTEAFF.

Frequency places this clonotype as medium-sized. This chain links TRBV7-2 with TRBJ2-3; TCRdb's D gene call, TRBD1, goes unchecked for lack of DNA. Germline V gene lookup returns CDR1 SGHTA and CDR2 FQGNSA. The CDR3 has 15 residues. The CDR3 region is CASSRGTSSTDTQYF.

This clonotype is medium-sized by frequency. The chain couples TRBV5-6 to TRBJ2-7; TCRdb returns TRBD2, unconfirmable since there is no DNA. The CDR3 contains 16 residues. Germline CDR1 SGHDT, CDR2 YYEEEE. The CDR3 sequence is CASSGLGLAGSYEQYF.

This clonotype registers medium-sized by frequency. The chain uses TRBV30 and TRBJ1-2; lacking DNA, the TRBD1 call made by TCRdb goes unchecked. Germline CDR1 is GTSNPN and CDR2 is SVGIG (reference sequence). CDR3 length equals 12 residues. The CDR3: CAWTRQGAGYTF.

By frequency, this clonotype registers medium-sized. The chain joins TRBV7-2 to TRBJ1-5; TCRdb's D call, TRBD1, is unchecked because there is no DNA. Germline CDR1 SGHTA, CDR2 FQGNSA. This CDR3 is 14 amino acids long. This CDR3 reads CASSFFGGTQPQHF.

This clonotype is medium-sized by frequency. The chain carries TRBV6-5 and TRBJ1-6; the TRBD1 assignment by TCRdb is unverifiable without DNA. CDR1 is MNHEY and CDR2 is SVGAGI in the germline V gene. This CDR3 region has 15 residues. CDR3 protein: CASSPVGQGGSPLHF.

Frequency places this clonotype as medium-sized. The rearrangement joins TRBV12-3 or TRBV12-4 to TRBJ2-7; checking the TCRdb D call of TRBD1 is not possible without DNA. This CDR3 contains 16 residues. The CDR3 loop reads CASSLGFAGGQYEQYF.

This clonotype registers medium-sized by frequency. This chain links TRBV19 with TRBJ2-1. From germline, CDR1 is LNHDA and CDR2 SQIVND (reference sequence). The CDR3 is made up of 14 amino acids. CDR3 residues: CASSSRFTYNEQFF.

This clonotype is classed as medium-sized (0.01 to 0.1%) by frequency. The chain carries TRBV20-1 and TRBJ2-5; TCRdb reports TRBD2, a call that lacks DNA to check it against. This CDR3 is 14 amino acids long. Germline CDR1 DFQATT, CDR2 SNEGSKA (reference sequence). CDR3 sequence: CSALPRGGSETQYF.

This clonotype is medium-sized (0.01 to 0.1%) by frequency. The J gene is TRBJ2-5, the V gene TRBV6-5; with no DNA, the TCRdb D assignment of TRBD2 cannot be verified. Germline V gene lookup returns CDR1 MNHEY and CDR2 SVGAGI. This CDR3 region has 16 residues. This CDR3 is CASSATDFLNQETQYF.

Its frequency marks this clonotype as medium-sized. V usage is TRBV12-3 or TRBV12-4 and J usage is TRBJ2-6; the TCRdb call, TRBD1, lacks DNA for checking. The CDR3 sequence is 17 residues long. The CDR3 spells CASSPHSIARRANVLTF.

This clonotype is deemed medium-sized by its frequency. V is TRBV20-1 and J is TRBJ1-1; TCRdb names TRBD1, which stays unverified in the absence of DNA. The CDR3 totals 14 residues. Germline CDR1 DFQATT, CDR2 SNEGSKA (reference sequence). This CDR3 is CSARNRLRNTEAFF.

This clonotype is deemed medium-sized by its frequency. This chain joins TRBV18 and TRBJ2-7; the D call from TCRdb, TRBD2, cannot be confirmed without DNA. From germline, CDR1 is KGHSH and CDR2 LQKENI. This CDR3 region has 16 residues. CDR3 amino acids: CASSPRGWLAGDEQYF.

Judged by frequency, this clonotype is medium-sized. This rearrangement joins TRBV27 to TRBJ1-1; without DNA, the TCRdb call of TRBD1 cannot be checked. CDR1 MNHEY and CDR2 SMNVEV come from the germline V gene (reference sequence). This CDR3 is built from 14 residues. CDR3 residues: CASSRTGGVVEAFF.

By frequency, this clonotype registers medium-sized. This chain uses TRBV20-1 with TRBJ1-2. From germline, CDR1 is DFQATT and CDR2 SNEGSKA (reference sequence). CDR3 length equals 11 residues. CDR3: CSARWQYGYTF.

By frequency, this clonotype registers medium-sized. The chain couples TRBV19 to TRBJ1-5; with no DNA, the TCRdb D assignment of TRBD1 cannot be verified. This CDR3 is built from 14 residues. Germline CDR1 reads LNHDA; CDR2 reads SQIVND (reference sequence). The CDR3 sequence is CASSAQGKGQPQHF.

In terms of frequency, this clonotype is medium-sized. This CDR3 reads CASSSTGGNQPQHF. The genes are TRBV12-3 or TRBV12-4 and TRBJ1-5; TCRdb reports TRBD1, a call that lacks DNA to check it against. The CDR3 totals 14 residues.

This clonotype is classed as medium-sized by frequency. The chain carries TRBV7-6 and TRBJ1-6; TCRdb's D gene call, TRBD1, goes unchecked for lack of DNA. Germline V gene sequence: CDR1 SGHVS, CDR2 FNYEAQ. The CDR3 has 17 residues. The CDR3 protein is CASSPSPTGADNSPLHF.

This clonotype is deemed medium-sized by its frequency. J is TRBJ2-3 and V is TRBV27; TCRdb names TRBD1, which stays unverified in the absence of DNA. Germline V gives CDR1 MNHEY, CDR2 SMNVEV (reference sequence). This CDR3 is built from 14 residues. The CDR3 sequence is CASSSGTATDTQYF.